This entry describes one T cell receptor beta chain. The antigen remains undetermined. The entry originates in a study of response to subunit inactivated influenza vaccine. Notes on the study in general: Each seasonal influenza vaccination, the authors suggested, recruits few new T cells.

This CDR3 spans 12 amino acids. Germline V gene data show CDR1 as DFQATT and CDR2 as SNEGSKA (reference sequence). Trimming cost V 3 bases and J 2 bases, with 8 bases left between them. TCRdb reprocessed the RT-PCR reads via MiXCR and lists one record per CDR3 protein. The data contain under 750,000 distinct CDR3 sequences, over 9.5% of them seen just once; the ten biggest clones take up 10%. The chain links TRBV20-1 to TRBJ2-7; the D is unclear. This specimen consisted of PBMCs from blood, obtained on the day of vaccination. The origin of this receptor is a man aged 50-60 years who received an inactivated influenza vaccine. The CDR3 loop is CSARDGTYEQYF. DNA of the CDR3: TGCAGTGCTAGGGACGGTACCTACGAGCAGTACTTC.